This T cell receptor (beta chain) is drawn from a study of blood T cell repertoires in COVID-19. In the study overall: T cells, B-cell-depleted T cells, or PBMCs provided the cDNA or gDNA that served as material.

The CDR3 contains 14 residues. Germline V lookup: CDR1 SQVTM, CDR2 ANQGSEA. Using immunoSEQ multiplex PCR, the repertoire was profiled, and TCRdb retains in-frame clones only, with some absent. The sample has about 67,000 clones; roughly 85% are singletons. This receptor was obtained from a human donor in a cohort sampled during active COVID-19. What was sequenced was peripheral blood. V is TRBV29-1 and J is TRBJ2-3; TRBD2 might be the D (6 bases). The CDR3 loop is CTSSRAGSTDTQYF. The CDR3 DNA follows: TGCACTTCCTCAAGGGCGGGGAGCACAGATACGCAGTATTTT.